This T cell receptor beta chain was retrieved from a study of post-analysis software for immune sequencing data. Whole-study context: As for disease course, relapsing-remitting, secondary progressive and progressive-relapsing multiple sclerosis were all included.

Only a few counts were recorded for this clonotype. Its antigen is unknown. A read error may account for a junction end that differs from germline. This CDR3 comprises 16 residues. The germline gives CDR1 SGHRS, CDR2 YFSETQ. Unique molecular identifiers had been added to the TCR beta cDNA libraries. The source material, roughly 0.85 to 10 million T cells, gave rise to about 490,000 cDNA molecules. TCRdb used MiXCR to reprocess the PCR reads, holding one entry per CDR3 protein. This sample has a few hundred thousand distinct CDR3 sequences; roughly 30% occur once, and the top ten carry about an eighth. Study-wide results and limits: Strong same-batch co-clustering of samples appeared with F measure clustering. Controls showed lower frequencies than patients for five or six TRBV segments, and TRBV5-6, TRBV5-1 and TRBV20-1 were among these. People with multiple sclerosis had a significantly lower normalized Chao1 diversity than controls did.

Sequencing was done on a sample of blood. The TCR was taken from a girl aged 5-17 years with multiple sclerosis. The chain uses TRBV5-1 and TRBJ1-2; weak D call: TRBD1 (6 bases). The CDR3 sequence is CASRLGLDRLNYGYTF. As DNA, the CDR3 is TGCGCCAGCAGGTTGGGCCTGGACAGACTTAACTATGGCTACACCTTC.